Given below is one T cell receptor (beta chain) in context. Its antigen is currently not known. One end of the junction is discordant with germline, which a read error may explain. Total RNA and DNA were co-extracted without cell sorting from approximately 20-30 mg of bulk tissue using the AllPrep DNA/RNA mini kit. Surgical resection was performed in China between 2015 and early 2016 on about 5 patients with histopathologically diagnosed primary liver carcinoma. At the time of sampling, the patients were treatment-naive and had chronic HBV infection. Fresh tumor and adjacent tissue pieces were bisected; one half was stored in RNAlater at -80°C, the other sent for histology. Using a constant-region primer and ProtoScript II reverse transcriptase, TCRbeta-specific cDNA was reverse-transcribed from about 540 ng total RNA. Construction of the TCRbeta libraries relied on three nested rounds of multiplex PCR, following a slightly modified ARM-PCR procedure. Sample barcodes and Illumina adapters were added in a final 25-cycle PCR with Deep VentR polymerase. Before sequencing, amplicons of 200-500 bp were gel-purified using a QIAquick gel extraction kit. TCRbeta amplicons were sequenced on an Illumina HiSeq 2500 with 250-bp paired-end reads. Processing in the source paper ran as follows. Quality trimming of reads was performed with Trimmomatic v0.33, and paired reads were merged with FLASH v1.2.11 so that full CDR3 sequences could be recovered. MiGEC v1.2.1b assigned V, D and J germline segments to the rearranged TCRbeta sequences. Clonotype statistics and Shannon-Wiener diversity indices were calculated with VDJtools v1.0.0. Except for diversity analysis, only the 250 most abundant clonotypes of each sample were used in subsequent analyses to reduce sampling bias. TCRdb took the public reads, trimmed them with fastp at Q25, ran MiXCR for clone calling and kept in-frame beta chains. Rows with one shared CDR3 protein collapse into an entry with the most common genes and DNA. The authors' filters were not applied to this entry. Within this sample are under 150,000 distinct CDR3 sequences, with approximately 71% of them counted one time only. The ten largest clonotypes hold over 6.5% of the sample.

This record belongs to a study of tumor-infiltrating lymphocytes in primary liver carcinoma (TCRdb year 2017). For context, the study as a whole: The five patients, three men and two women aged 30 to 69 years, had hepatocellular carcinoma (four) or combined HCC and intrahepatic cholangiocarcinoma (one). Tumors of the five patients were stage T1-T3 N0M0 with maximum diameters of roughly 4.2 to 10 cm. Samples yielded roughly 3.65 to 7.5 million productive TCRbeta reads; read depth did not differ significantly between tissue types. Across five regions of each liver tumor, along with adjacent normal tissue and blood, the study brought together TCRbeta repertoire sequencing, expression microarrays and whole-exome sequencing. A total of approximately 35 specimens from 5 patients, comprising some 25 tumor regions, 5 adjacent noncancerous liver tissues and 5 peripheral blood samples, were covered by TCRbeta repertoire sequencing. Reproducibility between technical replicate repertoires was high, with correlation coefficients above 0.95 and mean shared-clone rates roughly 0.87.

What the authors observed across the whole study: Repertoire overlap was found to be higher between tumor regions (mean roughly 35%) than between tumor-adjacent (approximately 17%) or tumor-blood (about 14%) pairs, consistent with antigen-driven expansion. Because the samples were bulk and unsorted, CD4+ and CD8+ T cell repertoires could not be compared. The top 250 clones made up a significantly larger repertoire fraction in tumors than in blood (p = 0.039). The study included only five patients, and the authors note findings should be validated in a larger study. Because only the TCR beta chain was sequenced and unpaired alpha chains were not captured, true repertoire diversity is likely underestimated.

This receptor was taken from a woman aged 60-75 years with primary liver carcinoma and hepatitis B virus infection. The specimen sequenced was tumor-adjacent normal liver tissue.

The base sequence is TGTGCCAACAGCCCATCCGGGACTCATAACACCGGGGAGCTGTTTTTT. It translates to CANSPSGTHNTGELFF. The chain is made from TRBV7-3 and TRBJ2-2, with a tentative D gene TRBD2 over 6 matching bases. The CDR3 measures 16 amino acids from cysteine to phenylalanine. Only the CDR3 region is kept as DNA, spanning 48 bases read in frame from base 1. Reading the germline V gene gives CDR1 SGHTA and CDR2 FQGTGA.